The present T cell receptor beta chain was sequenced within a study of CD8 T cells in Susac syndrome. Per the germline V gene, CDR1 is KGHDR and CDR2 is SFDVKD. V lost 5 bases to trimming and J lost 2 bases; unmatched junction nucleotides: 4. The CDR3 length is 15 residues. The authors reverse transcribed roughly 0.5 to 1 ug RNA with random hexamers. With immunoSEQ multiplex PCR, TCR beta CDR3 was amplified across 54 Vbeta and 13 Jbeta. TCRdb reanalysed the immunoSEQ multiplex PCR reads using MiXCR and keeps one entry per CDR3 protein. The table has about 120,000 distinct CDR3 sequences, under 96% seen once. Peripheral blood CD8+ and CD4+ T cells were profiled by TCR beta sequencing. TEMRA cells were FACS-enriched and CD8+ and CD4+ T cells negatively isolated.

The TCR was taken from a human donor with Susac syndrome. The sample comprised CD4+ T cells from PBMCs. The chain employs TRBV24-1 and TRBJ2-1, with 8 bases fitting TRBD2. In nucleotides, the CDR3 is TGTGCCACCAGTGGACGGGAGGGCCCCTACAATGAGCAGTTCTTC. This translates into CATSGREGPYNEQFF.